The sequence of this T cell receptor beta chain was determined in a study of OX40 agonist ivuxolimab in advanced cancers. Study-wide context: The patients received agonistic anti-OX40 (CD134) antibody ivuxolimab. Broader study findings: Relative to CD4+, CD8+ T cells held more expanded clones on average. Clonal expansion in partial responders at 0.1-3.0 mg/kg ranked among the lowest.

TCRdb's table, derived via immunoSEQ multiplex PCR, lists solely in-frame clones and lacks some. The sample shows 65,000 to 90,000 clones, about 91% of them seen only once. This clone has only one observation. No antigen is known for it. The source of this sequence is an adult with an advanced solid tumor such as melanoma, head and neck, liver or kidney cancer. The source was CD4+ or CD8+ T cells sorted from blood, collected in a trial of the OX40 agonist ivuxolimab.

The CDR3 sequence: CAWSPKLLRSEKSGELFF. CDR3 nucleotide sequence: TGTGCCTGGAGTCCCAAACTACTTCGTTCGGAAAAGTCTGGGGAGCTGTTTTTT. The rearrangement links TRBV30 to TRBJ2-2; D gene ambiguous. V gave up 2 bases and J gave up 8 bases, with 27 bases separating them. This CDR3 is built from 18 residues. The germline CDR1 and CDR2 sequences are GTSNPN and SVGIG (reference sequence).